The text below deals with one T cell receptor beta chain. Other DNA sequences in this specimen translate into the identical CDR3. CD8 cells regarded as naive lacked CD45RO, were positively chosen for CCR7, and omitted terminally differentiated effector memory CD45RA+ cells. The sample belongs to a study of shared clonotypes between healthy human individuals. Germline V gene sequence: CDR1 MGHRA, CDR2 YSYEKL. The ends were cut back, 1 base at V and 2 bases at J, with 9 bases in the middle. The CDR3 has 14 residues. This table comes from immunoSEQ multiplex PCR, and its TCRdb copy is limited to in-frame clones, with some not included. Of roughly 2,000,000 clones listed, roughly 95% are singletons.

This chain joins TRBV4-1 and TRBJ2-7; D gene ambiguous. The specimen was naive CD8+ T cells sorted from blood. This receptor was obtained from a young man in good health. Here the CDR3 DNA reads TGCGCCAGCAGCCAAGGAGCAGTCGCCTACGAGCAGTACTTC. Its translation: CASSQGAVAYEQYF.